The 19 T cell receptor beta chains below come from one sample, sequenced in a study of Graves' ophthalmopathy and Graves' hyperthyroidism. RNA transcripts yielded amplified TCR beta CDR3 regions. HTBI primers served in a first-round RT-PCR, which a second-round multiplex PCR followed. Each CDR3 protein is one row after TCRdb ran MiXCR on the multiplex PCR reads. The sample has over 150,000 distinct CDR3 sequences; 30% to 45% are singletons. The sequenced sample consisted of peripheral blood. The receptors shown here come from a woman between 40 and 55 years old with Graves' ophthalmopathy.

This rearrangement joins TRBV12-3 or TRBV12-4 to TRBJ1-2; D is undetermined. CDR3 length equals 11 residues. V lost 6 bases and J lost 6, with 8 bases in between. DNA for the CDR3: TGTGCCAGCAGAACCGGTGATGGCTACACCTTC. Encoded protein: CASRTGDGYTF.

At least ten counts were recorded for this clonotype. The DNA for the CDR3 is TGTGCCAGCAGCTTTTCGCTAGTTATATCCTACGAGCAGTACTTC. Translated, it gives CASSFSLVISYEQYF. This chain joins TRBV7-2 and TRBJ2-7, with D unclear. This CDR3 contains 15 residues. CDR1 SGHTA and CDR2 FQGNSA come from the germline V gene. V lost 3 bases and J lost 1, with 13 bases in between.

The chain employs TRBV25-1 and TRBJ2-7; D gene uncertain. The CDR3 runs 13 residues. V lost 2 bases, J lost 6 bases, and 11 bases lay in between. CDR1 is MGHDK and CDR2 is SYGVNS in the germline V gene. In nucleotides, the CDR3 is TGTGCCAGCAGTGAAGGGGTGGGGATCGAGCAGTACTTC. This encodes CASSEGVGIEQYF.

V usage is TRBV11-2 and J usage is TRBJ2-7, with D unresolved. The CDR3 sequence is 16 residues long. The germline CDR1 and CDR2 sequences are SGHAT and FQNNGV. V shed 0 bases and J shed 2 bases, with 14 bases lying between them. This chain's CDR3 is CASSLEQILNPYEQYF. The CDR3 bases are TGTGCCAGCAGCTTAGAACAGATCTTAAACCCCTACGAGCAGTACTTC.

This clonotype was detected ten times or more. CDR3 sequence: CASSGTGGGQPQHF. In nucleotides, the CDR3 is TGTGCCAGTTCCGGGACAGGGGGAGGTCAGCCCCAGCATTTT. This chain connects TRBV19 to TRBJ1-5; 11 bases line up with TRBD1. V dropped 8 bases and J dropped 6; count of bases not matched to a gene: 6. Germline values: CDR1 LNHDA, CDR2 SQIVND (reference sequence). The CDR3 length is 14 residues.

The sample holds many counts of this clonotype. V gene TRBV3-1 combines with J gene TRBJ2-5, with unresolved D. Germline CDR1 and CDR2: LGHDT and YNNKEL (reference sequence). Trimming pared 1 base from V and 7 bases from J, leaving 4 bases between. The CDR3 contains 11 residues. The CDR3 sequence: CASSQGGTQYF. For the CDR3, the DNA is TGTGCCAGCAGCCAAGGGGGGACCCAGTACTTC.

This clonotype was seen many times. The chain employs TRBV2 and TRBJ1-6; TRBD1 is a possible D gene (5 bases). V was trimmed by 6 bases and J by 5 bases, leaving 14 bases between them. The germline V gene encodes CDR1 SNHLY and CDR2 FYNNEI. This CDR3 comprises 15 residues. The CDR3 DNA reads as TGTGCCAGCAGGGCCGGGACGGCAAATAATTCACCCCTCCACTTT. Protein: CASRAGTANNSPLHF.

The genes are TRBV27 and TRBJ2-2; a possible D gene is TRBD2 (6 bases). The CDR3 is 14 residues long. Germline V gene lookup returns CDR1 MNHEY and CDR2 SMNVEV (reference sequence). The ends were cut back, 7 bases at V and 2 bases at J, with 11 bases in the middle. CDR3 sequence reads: CASKTSPNTGELFF. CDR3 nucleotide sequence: TGTGCCAGCAAGACTAGTCCTAACACCGGGGAGCTGTTTTTT.

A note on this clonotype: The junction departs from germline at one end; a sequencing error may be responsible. This CDR3 reads CSVRAPRVEGHTF. The DNA for the CDR3 is TGCAGTGTTAGAGCCCCCAGGGTGGAGGGCCACACCTTC. The J gene is TRBJ1-2, the V gene TRBV20-1; maybe TRBD1 (5 bases). Per the germline V gene, CDR1 is DFQATT and CDR2 is SNEGSKA (reference sequence). The CDR3 covers 13 residues.

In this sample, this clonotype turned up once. CDR3 amino acids: CASSLRLVDEQYF. DNA for the CDR3: TGTGCCAGCAGCTTGAGACTAGTGGACGAGCAGTACTTC. This chain connects TRBV7-8 to TRBJ2-7; D perhaps matches TRBD2 (6 bases). Trimming shortened V by 3 bases and J by 5 bases, and 11 bases separated the two germline ends. CDR1 and CDR2 from the germline V gene are SGHVS and FQNEAQ. The length of the CDR3 is 13 residues.

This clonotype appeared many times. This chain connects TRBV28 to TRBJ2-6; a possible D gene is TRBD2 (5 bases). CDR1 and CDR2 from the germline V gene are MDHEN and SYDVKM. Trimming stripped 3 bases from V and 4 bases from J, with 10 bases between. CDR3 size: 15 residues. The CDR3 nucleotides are TGTGCCAGCAGTTTTTCGGGGAGCGGGGCCAACGTCCTGACTTTC. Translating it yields CASSFSGSGANVLTF. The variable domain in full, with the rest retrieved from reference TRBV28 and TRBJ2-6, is DVKVTQSSRYLVKRTGEKVFLECVQDMDHENMFWYRQDPGLGLRLIYFSYDVKMKEKGDIPEGYSVSREKKERFSLILESASTNQTSMYLCASSFSGSGANVLTFGAGSRLTVL.

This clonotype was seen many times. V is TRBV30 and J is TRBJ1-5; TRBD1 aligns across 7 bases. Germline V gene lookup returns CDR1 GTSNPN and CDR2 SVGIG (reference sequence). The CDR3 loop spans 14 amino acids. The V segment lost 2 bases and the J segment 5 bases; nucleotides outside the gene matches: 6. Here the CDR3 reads CAWSPGQGDQPQHF. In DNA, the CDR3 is TGTGCCTGGAGTCCTGGTCAGGGGGATCAGCCCCAGCATTTT.

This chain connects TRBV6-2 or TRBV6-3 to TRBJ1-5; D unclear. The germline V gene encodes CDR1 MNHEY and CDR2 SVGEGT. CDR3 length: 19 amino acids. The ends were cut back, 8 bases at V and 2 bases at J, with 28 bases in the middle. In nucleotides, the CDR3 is TGTGCCAGCCTTAAGGGAGGGCAGGCCCGGGTCTGGGGCAATCAGCCCCAGCATTTT. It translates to CASLKGGQARVWGNQPQHF.

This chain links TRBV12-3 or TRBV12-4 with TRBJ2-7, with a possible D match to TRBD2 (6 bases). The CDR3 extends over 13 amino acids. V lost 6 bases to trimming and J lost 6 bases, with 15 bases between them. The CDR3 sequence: CASSPGGSGEQYF. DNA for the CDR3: TGTGCCAGCAGCCCTGGGGGGAGTGGCGAGCAGTACTTC.

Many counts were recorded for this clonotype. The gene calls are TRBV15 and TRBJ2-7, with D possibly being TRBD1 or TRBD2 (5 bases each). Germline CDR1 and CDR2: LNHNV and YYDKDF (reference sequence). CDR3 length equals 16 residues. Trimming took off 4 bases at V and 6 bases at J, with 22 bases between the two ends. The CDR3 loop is CATSNKGWDLRSEQYF. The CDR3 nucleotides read TGTGCCACCAGCAACAAGGGGTGGGACCTTCGCTCCGAGCAGTACTTC. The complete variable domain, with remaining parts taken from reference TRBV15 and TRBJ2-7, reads DAMVIQNPRYQVTQFGKPVTLSCSQTLNHNVMYWYQQKSSQAPKLLFHYYDKDFNNEADTPDNFQSRRPNTSFCFLDIRSPGLGDTAMYLCATSNKGWDLRSEQYFGPGTRLTVT.

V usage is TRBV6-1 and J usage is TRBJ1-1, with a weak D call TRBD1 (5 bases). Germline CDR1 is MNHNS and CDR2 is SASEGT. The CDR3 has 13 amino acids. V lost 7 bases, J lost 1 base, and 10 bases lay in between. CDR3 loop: CASNRGKNTEAFF. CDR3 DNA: TGTGCCAGCAATCGGGGGAAGAACACTGAAGCTTTCTTT.

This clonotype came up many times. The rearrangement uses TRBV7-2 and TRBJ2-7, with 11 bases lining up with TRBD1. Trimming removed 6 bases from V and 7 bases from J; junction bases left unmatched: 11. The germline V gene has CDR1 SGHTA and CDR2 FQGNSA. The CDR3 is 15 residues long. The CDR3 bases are TGTGCCAGCAGATCCTCTACCCGGGACAGGGGGGAGCAGTACTTC. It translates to CASRSSTRDRGEQYF.

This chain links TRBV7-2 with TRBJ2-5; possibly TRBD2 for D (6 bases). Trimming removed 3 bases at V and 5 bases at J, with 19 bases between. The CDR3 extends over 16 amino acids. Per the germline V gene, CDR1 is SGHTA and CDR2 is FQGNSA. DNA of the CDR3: TGTGCCAGCAGCTTCCCCCGGGCGGGAAGGCGGGAGACCCAGTACTTC. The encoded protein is CASSFPRAGRRETQYF. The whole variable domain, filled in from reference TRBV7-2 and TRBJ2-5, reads GAGVSQSPSNKVTEKGKDVELRCDPISGHTALYWYRQSLGQGLEFLIYFQGNSAPDKSGLPSDRFSAERTGGSVSTLTIQRTQQEDSAVYLCASSFPRAGRRETQYFGPGTRLLVL.

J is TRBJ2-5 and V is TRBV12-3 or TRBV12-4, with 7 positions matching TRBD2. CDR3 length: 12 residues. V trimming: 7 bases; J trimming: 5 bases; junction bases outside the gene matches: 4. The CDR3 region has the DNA TGTGCCAGCACCACGCGGGGGGAGACCCAGTACTTC. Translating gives CASTTRGETQYF.